The 2 T cell receptor beta chains below were found in one sample sequenced in a study of identical twins. In TCRdb, the 5' RACE reads were re-called with MiXCR into one record per CDR3 protein. This sample yields fewer than 250,000 distinct CDR3 sequences, of which less than 20% are seen a single time; 40% to 45% belongs to the top ten. The same sample was also studied in work on T cells expressing NK-cell markers.

The sequenced material came from CD8+ T cells sorted from blood. Receptors originate from a woman under 30 in good health.

This clonotype was recorded at least ten times. The rearrangement uses TRBV12-3 or TRBV12-4 and TRBJ1-2; D is uncertain. CDR3 length equals 12 residues. V gave up 4 bases and J gave up 4 bases, with 7 bases separating them. Written as DNA, the CDR3 is TGTGCCAGCAGTTCGGACTCCTATGGCTACACCTTC. Amino acid sequence: CASSSDSYGYTF.

In its sample, this clonotype was seen a few times. This chain links TRBV7-8 with TRBJ2-1; maybe TRBD1 (5 bases). CDR3 length: 13 residues. Germline V gene lookup returns CDR1 SGHVS and CDR2 FQNEAQ. Between the trimmed V and J ends, which lost 5 bases and 8 bases, there was a span of 13 bases. The CDR3 protein is CASSHSPGYEQFF. Here the CDR3 DNA reads TGTGCCAGCAGCCACTCACCAGGGTATGAGCAGTTCTTC.